This T cell receptor beta chain was captured by sequencing in a study of metastatic and nonmetastatic thyroid tumors. The CDR3 runs 11 residues. V was clipped by 2 bases and J by 7 bases, with 3 bases between them. Germline V gene data show CDR1 as SGDLS and CDR2 as YYNGEE. Only a few counts were recorded for this clone. No antigen is known for it. General study points: Benign nodules reportedly had significantly lower TCR beta diversity than malignant thyroid tumors in blood and tumor.

TCRdb re-processed the PCR reads through MiXCR. The table shows tens of thousands of clones, with approximately 34% occurring only once. Patients had received no treatment of any kind before thyroid surgery. The TCR originated in a female donor with papillary thyroid cancer or a benign thyroid nodule (not recorded which). Some clones in this sample may be carry-over from other donors' samples. The chain links TRBV9 to TRBJ2-2; no firm D call. The specimen was tumor tissue. CDR3 region: CASSVSGELFF. CDR3 coding DNA: TGTGCCAGCAGCGTTAGCGGGGAGCTGTTTTTT.